One and the same sample provided the 20 T cell receptor beta chains below, sequenced in a study of cytomegalovirus exposure and HLA in healthy donors. PCR was performed using 60 Vbeta and 13 Jbeta primers. Assay: immunoSEQ multiplex PCR; the TCRdb copy retains only in-frame clones and omits some. The data contain some 200,000 clones, roughly three quarters of them seen just once; the ten biggest clones take up approximately 0.4%. Material: PBMCs. All receptors derive from a male donor in good health and CMV-seropositive.

Only a few counts were recorded for this clone. The chain couples TRBV7-2 to TRBJ2-5; a possible D gene is TRBD2 (5 bases). The CDR3 length is 13 residues. Germline V gene sequence: CDR1 SGHTA, CDR2 FQGNSA. V was cut by 2 bases and J by 7 bases, with 11 bases left in between. CDR3 coding DNA: TGTGCCAGCAGCTTAAAGACTGGAGGGACCCAGTACTTC. Translating it yields CASSLKTGGTQYF.

This chain uses TRBV10-3 with TRBJ2-1; 8 bases line up with TRBD1. The J segment lost 7 bases and the V segment lost 11 bases, leaving 7 bases of the junction unmatched. This CDR3 comprises 12 residues. Germline CDR1 is ENHRY and CDR2 is SYGVKD. DNA of the CDR3: TGTGCCGCATCGGACAGGGAGAATGAGCAGTTCTTC. Translating it yields CAASDRENEQFF.

V and J are TRBV4-1 and TRBJ2-7; D is unresolved. Per the germline V gene, CDR1 is MGHRA and CDR2 is YSYEKL. V was cut by 0 bases and J by 1 base, with 22 bases left in between. The CDR3 spans 19 residues. This CDR3 is CASSQDPPQDLAFSYEQYF. The DNA of the CDR3 is TGCGCCAGCAGCCAAGACCCGCCCCAGGATCTCGCTTTTTCCTACGAGCAGTACTTC.

This sequence joins TRBV4-3 and TRBJ2-5, with D maybe TRBD1 (6 bases). Germline CDR1 reads LGHNA; CDR2 reads YSLEER. Trimming shortened V by 1 base and J by 1 base, and 16 bases separated the two germline ends. This CDR3 is 17 amino acids long. In DNA form, the CDR3 reads TGCGCCAGCAGCCAAGGGGGCAGGGGCCGACTCCAAGAGACCCAGTACTTC. Residues: CASSQGGRGRLQETQYF.

The chain links TRBV4-3 to TRBJ1-6; possibly TRBD1 for D (6 bases). CDR3 length equals 15 residues. Germline V lookup: CDR1 LGHNA, CDR2 YSLEER. V was clipped by 1 base and J by 14 bases, with 18 bases between them. CDR3 bases: TGCGCCAGCAGCCAAGGGGACACACGGGGAGTGTCCCTCCACTTT. It translates to CASSQGDTRGVSLHF.

This chain connects TRBV5-1 to TRBJ1-1; D is possibly TRBD1 (6 bases). Trimming shortened V by 3 bases and J by 9 bases, and 18 bases separated the two germline ends. Germline CDR1 SGHRS, CDR2 YFSETQ. The length of the CDR3 is 14 residues. CDR3 coding DNA: TGCGCCAGCAGCTCAGGGGACACATCGCGGCAAGCTTTCTTT. It codes for CASSSGDTSRQAFF.

The genes are TRBV7-2 and TRBJ2-2, with a possible D match to TRBD1 (5 bases). The CDR3 totals 15 residues. Trimming took 2 bases from V and 0 from J, leaving 7 bases between them. The germline V gene encodes CDR1 SGHTA and CDR2 FQGNSA. CDR3 DNA: TGTGCCAGCAGCTTAAGGACAACGAACACCGGGGAGCTGTTTTTT. Translating it yields CASSLRTTNTGELFF.

This clone was seen only a few times. The chain has TRBV7-2 and TRBJ2-2; the D is unclear. Germline lookup yields CDR1 SGHTA and CDR2 FQGNSA. CDR3 size: 15 residues. Trimming pared 3 bases from V and 5 bases from J, leaving 13 bases between. In DNA, the CDR3 is TGTGCCAGCAGCTTGGTTGTGGGCGCGACCGGGGAGCTGTTTTTT. As protein: CASSLVVGATGELFF.

In the case of this clone: Other DNA sequences in the sample encode the same CDR3. This chain connects TRBV27 to TRBJ2-5; D is uncertain. Germline CDR1 is MNHEY and CDR2 is SMNVEV (reference sequence). This CDR3 comprises 13 residues. V was shortened by 6 bases and J by 2 bases, with 10 bases between the two germline ends. The CDR3, as DNA: TGTGCCAGCAGCTTCGGTCCACAAGAGACCCAGTACTTC. Protein sequence: CASSFGPQETQYF.

This clone was recorded once. The V gene is TRBV9, the J gene TRBJ2-5; weak D call: TRBD1 (5 bases). Per germline, CDR1 SGDLS and CDR2 YYNGEE. V gave up 0 bases and J gave up 5 bases, with 11 bases separating them. CDR3 length: 14 amino acids. CDR3: CASSVAGLVETQYF. The CDR3, as DNA: TGTGCCAGCAGCGTAGCAGGGCTAGTGGAGACCCAGTACTTC.

V and J are TRBV5-1 and TRBJ1-2, with TRBD1 matching over 7 bases. Losses at the gene ends were 2 bases for V and 8 bases for J; bases not matched to a gene: 9. Germline V lookup: CDR1 SGHRS, CDR2 YFSETQ. The CDR3 is 14 amino acids. This CDR3 reads CASSFRDRNFGYTF. Here the CDR3 DNA reads TGCGCCAGCAGCTTCCGGGACAGAAATTTCGGCTACACCTTC.

The genes are TRBV4-2 and TRBJ2-7; TRBD1 aligns across 8 bases. The junction had 10 bases not matched to a gene; V was cut back by 0 bases and J by 6 bases. Germline V gene data show CDR1 as LGHNA and CDR2 as YNFKEQ. This CDR3 region has 16 residues. The CDR3 sequence: CASSQERQGFLGEQYF. As DNA, the CDR3 is TGTGCCAGCAGCCAAGAACGACAGGGGTTCCTCGGCGAGCAGTACTTC.

The CDR3 loop is CASSSRQGAPTEAFF. The CDR3 DNA follows: TGTGCCAGCAGCTCCAGACAGGGGGCGCCGACTGAAGCTTTCTTT. The V gene is TRBV13, the J gene TRBJ1-1; 10 nucleotides match TRBD1. The CDR3 runs to 15 residues. J lost 5 bases, V lost 4 bases, and 7 bases had no gene match. Germline-derived CDR1 and CDR2 are PRHDT and FYEKMQ (reference sequence).

The chain employs TRBV7-6 and TRBJ2-5; 8 bases map to TRBD2. Germline V gives CDR1 SGHVS, CDR2 FNYEAQ. This CDR3 region has 16 residues. V gave up 1 base and J gave up 5 bases; unmatched junction bases: 9. The CDR3 coding sequence is TGTGCCAGCAGCTTAGTAACAGCGGGAGCTTCGGAGACCCAGTACTTC. Its translation: CASSLVTAGASETQYF.

The chain uses TRBV19 and TRBJ1-2; D is possibly TRBD1 (6 bases). Between the trimmed V and J ends, which lost 5 bases and 2 bases, there was a span of 12 bases. Looked up from germline, CDR1 is LNHDA and CDR2 is SQIVND (reference sequence). The CDR3 covers 14 residues. The CDR3, as DNA: TGTGCCAGTAGTGTGGGACACCTAAACTATGGCTACACCTTC. As protein: CASSVGHLNYGYTF.

The CDR3 DNA is TGCGCCAGCAGCCAAGAGACAGGATACACAGATACGCAGTATTTT. Its translation is CASSQETGYTDTQYF. This chain uses TRBV4-3 with TRBJ2-3; possibly TRBD1 for D (6 bases). The CDR3 spans 15 residues. Germline CDR1 and CDR2: LGHNA and YSLEER. V was shortened by 0 bases and J by 2 bases, with 9 bases between the two germline ends.

Only one count was recorded for this clone. V and J are TRBV7-3 and TRBJ2-5; 8 nucleotides line up with TRBD2. CDR3 length: 15 residues. Germline loops: CDR1 SGHTA, CDR2 FQGTGA. With V trimmed by 3 bases and J by 0 bases, 3 bases remained unmatched. The CDR3 DNA reads TGTGCCAGCAGCTTCTTCGGGGGGGACCAAGAGACCCAGTACTTC. It is translated as CASSFFGGDQETQYF.

In this sample, this clone turned up once. The chain combines TRBV28 with TRBJ2-7; D possibly corresponds to TRBD2 (5 bases). The ends were cut back, 5 bases at V and 0 bases at J, with 8 bases in the middle. CDR3 length: 13 residues. The germline V gene encodes CDR1 MDHEN and CDR2 SYDVKM. The CDR3 DNA reads TGTGCCAGCAGTCCCGGGGTCTCCTACGAGCAGTACTTC. It codes for CASSPGVSYEQYF.

The chain has TRBV28 and TRBJ2-1, with 12 bases fitting TRBD2. J was trimmed by 6 bases and V by 4 bases; bases with no gene match: 4. CDR3 size: 15 residues. Germline assignment: CDR1 MDHEN and CDR2 SYDVKM. CDR3 residues: CASSSTGLAGNEQFF. CDR3 nucleotide sequence: TGTGCCAGCAGTTCTACGGGACTAGCGGGCAATGAGCAGTTCTTC.

V gene TRBV30 combines with J gene TRBJ2-7; D may be TRBD1 (6 bases). V was cut by 0 bases and J by 2 bases, with 17 bases left in between. This CDR3 spans 16 amino acids. Germline CDR1 reads GTSNPN; CDR2 reads SVGIG (reference sequence). Written as DNA, the CDR3 is TGTGCCTGGAGTGTAAGAGGGACAAGCGGCACCTACGAGCAGTACTTC. It encodes CAWSVRGTSGTYEQYF.